This T cell receptor beta chain was documented in a study of metastatic and nonmetastatic thyroid tumors. Looking at the study overall: Comparison of repertoires was carried out across blood and tumor or nodule tissue from malignant and benign thyroid patients.

No treatment had been given to any patient before thyroid surgery. This clone is deemed medium-sized. What it recognizes is unknown. Per the original methods: Across clinicopathological groups, CDR3 differences served as the basis for building a distant-metastasis classifier for papillary thyroid cancer. TCRdb redid the clone calls on the PCR reads using MiXCR. Here the V and J calls rest on TCRdb's processing, not on the authors' analysis. The sample has roughly 7,400 clones, around a fifth seen once. Broader study findings: According to reports, the diversity of TCR beta was significantly higher in malignant thyroid tumors than in benign nodules, and this held in both blood and tumor samples.

This CDR3 has 14 residues. Trimming took 4 bases from V and 1 from J; bases not matched to a gene: 4. Germline lookup yields CDR1 SGHTS and CDR2 YDEGEE. This receptor was identified in a female donor with papillary thyroid cancer or a benign thyroid nodule (not recorded which). Some clones in this sample may be carry-over from other donors' samples. Sequenced input: adjacent normal tissue. V usage is TRBV5-8 and J usage is TRBJ1-2; 7 bases agree with TRBD1. CDR3 loop: CASSLDRVNYGYTF. CDR3 nucleotides: TGTGCCAGCAGCCTAGACAGGGTTAACTATGGCTACACCTTC.